These 16 T cell receptor beta chains share one sample of origin, sequenced in a study of blood T cell repertoires in COVID-19 (dated by TCRdb to between 2020 and 2021). The library relied on the immunoSEQ multiplex PCR assay. Entries here come from immuneACCESS through TCRdb and include only in-frame sequences with V and J called. Some clones fail to appear in such tables; in the studies checked, an unresolved V gene covers under half of the shortfall, and the cause of the remainder is unknown. This sample is represented by fewer than 300,000 clones; 88% of them were singletons. Approximately 8.8% of the sample is held by the ten biggest clonotypes. Sequenced material: peripheral blood. The receptors here all came from a young man with active or convalescent COVID-19.

This clone has a single count. V gene TRBV6-5 combines with J gene TRBJ1-1; no reliable D call. Per the germline V gene, CDR1 is MNHEY and CDR2 is SVGAGI. This CDR3 comprises 13 residues. V lost 6 bases, J lost 0 bases, and 8 bases lay in between. DNA for the CDR3: TGTGCCAGCAGAGGCGGATTGAACACTGAAGCTTTCTTT. Translation gives CASRGGLNTEAFF.

The genes are TRBV7-3 and TRBJ1-5; D is unclear. The CDR3 has 13 amino acids. V gave up 1 base and J gave up 6 bases, with 7 bases separating them. CDR1 SGHTA and CDR2 FQGTGA come from the germline V gene. The CDR3 here is CASSLIAGQPQHF. The CDR3 region has the DNA TGTGCCAGCAGCTTAATTGCGGGTCAGCCCCAGCATTTT.

The J gene is TRBJ1-6, the V gene TRBV18; 9 nucleotides match TRBD1. Germline V gene sequence: CDR1 KGHSH, CDR2 LQKENI. The CDR3 has 15 residues. The V segment lost 3 bases and the J segment 10 bases; nucleotides outside the gene matches: 7. The CDR3 DNA is TGTGCCAGCTCACCGGAAACAGGGGGCAGGTCACCCCTCCACTTT. Its protein is CASSPETGGRSPLHF.

This clone showed up just a few times. The sample holds other DNA sequences that translate to the same CDR3. V and J are TRBV6-5 and TRBJ1-2, with 7 nucleotides matching TRBD1. The CDR3 is 13 amino acids. The ends lost 5 bases at V and 4 bases at J; junction bases unmatched: 4. Germline V gives CDR1 MNHEY, CDR2 SVGAGI. The chain's CDR3 is CASSPRDSYGYTF. The CDR3 DNA is TGTGCCAGCAGTCCCAGGGACAGCTATGGCTACACCTTC.

The chain carries TRBV4-1 and TRBJ1-2; D is ambiguous. The CDR3 contains 17 residues. CDR1 MGHRA and CDR2 YSYEKL come from the germline V gene. Between the trimmed V and J ends, which lost 1 base and 5 bases, there was a span of 20 bases. The CDR3 DNA is TGCGCCAGCAGCCAAGGAGGGAGCATATCAGCCCCTTATGGCTACACCTTC. Translation gives CASSQGGSISAPYGYTF.

The chain recombines TRBV7-6 with TRBJ2-1; 7 nucleotides line up with TRBD1. The V and J ends lost 5 bases and 4 bases, in that order; junction bases with no gene match: 11. The CDR3 is made up of 16 amino acids. Germline V gene sequence: CDR1 SGHVS, CDR2 FNYEAQ. CDR3 coding DNA: TGTGCCAGCAGCCCTCTCCCGGGACAGCTTTACAATGAGCAGTTCTTC. This codes for CASSPLPGQLYNEQFF.

The chain combines TRBV11-2 with TRBJ2-7, with D maybe TRBD2 (5 bases). Looked up from germline, CDR1 is SGHAT and CDR2 is FQNNGV. CDR3 size: 14 residues. V lost 4 bases and J lost 6, with 16 bases in between. The CDR3 DNA reads as TGTGCCAGCAGCTCAGCGGTCCCTAGTCGCGAGCAGTACTTC. It codes for CASSSAVPSREQYF.

The genes are TRBV9 and TRBJ2-2, with D possibly being TRBD1 (6 bases). Trimming shortened V by 4 bases and J by 1 base, and 8 bases separated the two germline ends. Germline V gene data show CDR1 as SGDLS and CDR2 as YYNGEE. The CDR3 consists of 14 residues. The CDR3 loop reads CASSQTGNTGELFF. CDR3 nucleotide sequence: TGTGCCAGCAGCCAGACAGGGAACACCGGGGAGCTGTTTTTT.

The chain is built from TRBV10-3 and TRBJ1-1; D unresolved. The V and J ends lost 5 bases and 1 base respectively, with 8 bases between them. Germline CDR1 is ENHRY and CDR2 is SYGVKD. The CDR3 has 13 amino acids. The CDR3 DNA sequence: TGTGCCATCAGTACCCCAGAGAACACTGAAGCTTTCTTT. It codes for CAISTPENTEAFF.

This clone was recorded only once. The rearrangement joins TRBV13 to TRBJ2-3, with D possibly TRBD2 on 7 matching bases. The CDR3 loop spans 15 amino acids. Trimming removed 2 bases from V and 4 bases from J, with 13 bases in between. Germline V gene lookup returns CDR1 PRHDT and CDR2 FYEKMQ (reference sequence). CDR3 in DNA: TGTGCCAGCAGCTTAAGAGGGGGGGCCGCAGATACGCAGTATTTT. It translates to CASSLRGGAADTQYF. The variable domain in full, completed from reference TRBV13 and TRBJ2-3, reads AAGVIQSPRHLIKEKRETATLKCYPIPRHDTVYWYQQGPGQDPQFLISFYEKMQSDKGSIPDRFSAQQFSDYHSELNMSSLELGDSALYFCASSLRGGAADTQYFGPGTRLTVL.

This chain connects TRBV13 to TRBJ2-1; D ambiguous. The V end lost 4 bases, the J end lost 8 bases, and 12 bases lay between the germline ends. The CDR3 length is 13 residues. The germline gives CDR1 PRHDT, CDR2 FYEKMQ (reference sequence). CDR3 sequence: CASSSPPRDEQFF. In DNA, the CDR3 is TGTGCCAGCAGCTCACCCCCCCGGGATGAGCAGTTCTTC.

The V gene is TRBV18, the J gene TRBJ2-1; D may be TRBD2 (6 bases). Trimming pared 11 bases from V and 2 bases from J, leaving 10 bases between. Germline V gene sequence: CDR1 KGHSH, CDR2 LQKENI. This CDR3 comprises 12 residues. The chain's CDR3 is CAQEGPYNEQFF. CDR3 coding DNA: TGTGCCCAGGAGGGCCCCTACAATGAGCAGTTCTTC.

The genes are TRBV5-1 and TRBJ2-3, with 10 bases aligning to TRBD2. The germline V gene encodes CDR1 SGHRS and CDR2 YFSETQ. This CDR3 has 16 residues. V shed 7 bases, J shed 4 bases, and the junction held 12 bases outside the gene matches. The CDR3 sequence is CASGTGAGGPPDTQYF. The DNA of the CDR3 is TGCGCCAGCGGGACAGGAGCGGGGGGGCCGCCAGATACGCAGTATTTT.

This clone was observed once. The rearrangement links TRBV7-9 to TRBJ2-2, with 7 bases identical to TRBD2. This CDR3 comprises 17 residues. CDR1 and CDR2 (germline): SEHNR, FQNEAQ (reference sequence). Losses at the gene ends were 11 bases for V and 2 bases for J; bases not matched to a gene: 17. CDR3 protein: CAQAGFSGRENTGELFF. CDR3 nucleotide sequence: TGTGCCCAAGCGGGGTTTTCCGGACGGGAAAACACCGGGGAGCTGTTTTTT. The whole variable domain, remainder taken from reference TRBV7-9 and TRBJ2-2, is DTGVSQNPRHKITKRGQNVTFRCDPISEHNRLYWYRQTLGQGPEFLTYFQNEAQLEKSRLLSDRFSAERPKGSFSTLEIQRTEQGDSAMYLCAQAGFSGRENTGELFFGEGSRLTVL.

The CDR3 nucleotides read TGTGCCAGCAGCTTGGCTGTCCACGGGGGAAACACCATATATTTT. It codes for CASSLAVHGGNTIYF. The chain links TRBV5-6 to TRBJ1-3; D not resolved. The CDR3 runs 15 residues. The ends were cut back, 0 bases at V and 4 bases at J, with 11 bases in the middle. CDR1 and CDR2 (germline): SGHDT, YYEEEE.

The chain is built from TRBV9 and TRBJ2-3, with TRBD1 as a possible D gene (5 bases). CDR1 is SGDLS and CDR2 is YYNGEE in the germline V gene. The CDR3 spans 18 residues. The V gene lost 2 bases and the J gene lost 2 bases, with 21 bases spanning the gap. The CDR3: CASSVPGAGDRVTDTQYF. As DNA, the CDR3 is TGTGCCAGCAGCGTCCCTGGGGCTGGGGATCGAGTCACAGATACGCAGTATTTT.